This T cell receptor beta chain was sequenced during a study of blood T cell repertoires in COVID-19. Study overall: Sites across the United States, Italy and Spain contributed samples from acute and convalescent COVID-19. Sources were T cells, B-cell-depleted T cells, or PBMCs; the material itself was cDNA or gDNA.

After removal of 8 bases from V and 5 bases from J, the junction contained 12 bases not matched to a gene. The CDR3 length is 15 residues. Per the germline V gene, CDR1 is SNHLY and CDR2 is FYNNEI. In the original workflow: For nucleated cells, counts were estimated from reference gene primer amplification. Assay used: immunoSEQ multiplex PCR; TCRdb lists only in-frame clones, some missing. D and trimming were read from the DNA, whereas the V and J calls and clone size are those reported in that table. This table has roughly 230,000 clones, almost 90% appearing once. Sequencing input: peripheral blood. This chain joins TRBV2 and TRBJ1-3; the match to TRBD1 covers 7 bases. This TCR was sampled from a woman aged 55-69 years with COVID-19, enrolled during active disease. The CDR3 region has the DNA TGTGCCAGCGGGGGGACAGTTCCGAACCGAAACACCATATATTTT. Amino acid sequence: CASGGTVPNRNTIYF. The full variable domain, its missing parts supplied by reference TRBV2 and TRBJ1-3, is EPEVTQTPSHQVTQMGQEVILRCVPISNHLYFYWYRQILGQKVEFLVSFYNNEISEKSEIFDDQFSVERPDGSNFTLKIRSTKLEDSAMYFCASGGTVPNRNTIYFGEGSWLTVV.